This T cell receptor (beta chain) was sequenced for a study of identical twins (dated by TCRdb to about 2016). For the study in its entirety: To test whether fetal clonotypes persist, the study used deep sequencing on TCR alpha and beta repertoires from monozygotic twins, unrelated adults of various ages, and cord blood. To rule out contamination, the twin experiments were replicated at different times with different library preparation protocols. Points the paper makes about the study in general: Out-of-frame TCR alpha sequences shared between twins showed an excess of low generation-probability sequences compared with coincidental sharing between unrelated individuals. The excess sharing between twins in beta out-of-frame sequences was weaker because fewer shared sequences reduced the signal-to-noise ratio. Zero-insertion analyses could be partly confounded by invariant T cells such as MAIT and iNKT, although diverse VJ usage argued against such confounding for most clonotypes. Fewer insertions were carried by abundant cord blood beta clonotypes, a similar but weaker trend appeared in young adult naive repertoires, and no such trend appeared in memory repertoires. Out-of-frame TCR alpha sharing in monozygotic twins was systematically underestimated by recombination models, whereas sharing between unrelated individuals was in agreement with the recombination models. Because the same donors could not be followed over many years, conclusions were based on cross-sectional statistical analysis.

All donors were healthy Caucasians. Three pairs of female monozygotic twins, all aged 18 to 29 years, made up the twin cohort. Positive isolation kits from Invitrogen were used to isolate CD4+ and CD8+ T cell populations. Comments on this clonotype: The specificity of this receptor is unknown. Within one base of it there is no much larger clone, and no base qualities were kept.

The library was obtained by 5' RACE. Sequencing relied on an Illumina HiSeq 2000. Template switching added a universal primer binding site, and the final cDNA carried a unique molecular identifier that allowed TCR cDNA molecules to be counted accurately. Specific primers in the conserved constant-segment region were used to synthesize first-strand cDNA for the TCR alpha and beta chains. To control for contamination, every cDNA library was double barcoded, receiving both a SMART-Mk sample barcode and Illumina barcodes. Two successive PCR steps introduced TruSeq adapter sequences along with Illumina sample barcodes. TCR alpha and beta cDNA libraries were sequenced on the Illumina HiSeq platform with custom primers. For the original study's pipeline: MiGEC was used to process raw reads and extract unique molecular identifiers, and MiXCR was used to find CDR3 positions. For each individual, recombination models were inferred using an EM algorithm with the repgenHMM and IGoR tools. Shared clonotypes were analyzed with the tcR package in R, and sharing was normalized by the product of cloneset sizes. Out-of-frame nonproductive sequences were analyzed to study raw recombination free of thymic and clonal selection effects. In-frame beta chains were kept once TCRdb had trimmed the public reads at Q25 with fastp and called clones with MiXCR. All rows with the same CDR3 protein become a single entry with the most common DNA and genes. TCRdb, rather than the study authors, made the V and J calls. This sample lists about 520,000 distinct CDR3 sequences; less than 25% were detected once. The ten largest clonotypes hold approximately 0.95% of the sample.

The same specimen was also included in a second study, on T cells expressing NK-cell markers. The second investigation adds: Three sorted T-cell subsets (CD3+CD56+NKG2C+, CD3+CD56+NKG2C- and CD3+CD56-NKG2C+) from fewer than 10 donors had their TCR beta-chain repertoires profiled. Among the eight sequenced donors, only one was HCMV-seronegative, while the other seven were HCMV-seropositive. To restrict sorting to alphabetaTCR-expressing T cells, an anti-gammadeltaTCR antibody was added in several experiments. In 6 or 7 donors, the dominant CD3+CD56+NKG2C+ clonotypes ranked among the top 10 CD8+ clonotypes, making up roughly 1.0-7.0% of CD8+ T cells. Those dominant clonotypes were again the most abundant among CD3+CD56-NKG2C+ cells in a few donors, at roughly 25-65%. It remained unclear whether the expanded NKG2C-expressing T cell clones were specific for HCMV antigens. The eight sequenced donors were randomly selected healthy volunteers, three men and five women. A commercial ELISA kit detecting HCMV-specific IgG in serum was used to determine HCMV serostatus. MIGEC handled demultiplexing of the reads and grouping by UMI, while MiTCR was used to assemble and quantify clonotypes. To exclude erroneous sequences, only TCR cDNA sequences supported by at least two reads were retained. The tcR package was used for downstream repertoire analysis, and clonotypes were matched between fractions using CDR3 nucleotide sequence together with V segment. Antigen specificity was annotated against VDJdb with VDJmatch, allowing one amino acid substitution in CDR3.

This clonotype was sampled from a young woman in good health. Sequencing used CD4+ T cells sorted from blood.

Read as DNA, the sequence is TGCAGTGCTAGAGATCTGGACGGCTCCTACGAGCAGTACTTC. It translates to CSARDLDGSYEQYF. The chain links TRBV20-1 with TRBJ2-7, with the D gene not confidently named. The CDR3 goes from the cysteine to the phenylalanine over 14 residues. Only the CDR3 part of the read is kept: 42 bases, read in frame from the first base. The CDR1 and CDR2 encoded by the germline V gene (reference sequence) are DFQATT and SNEGSKA. Trimming at the junction amounts to 0 bases on V and 0 bases on J, and the germline ends lie 9 bases apart.